Given below is one TCR beta chain in context. Time point indicated: blood 4 weeks post-SBRT, at nephrectomy. Treatment indicated: 15 Gy SBRT to primary tumor, nephrectomy 4 weeks later. Nephrectomy followed 15 Gy stereotactic body radiation by 4 weeks. The CDR3 totals 15 residues. CDR1 is SGHTA and CDR2 is FQGNSA in the germline V gene. V was cut by 4 bases and J by 6 bases, with 16 bases left in between. This table comes from immunoSEQ multiplex PCR, and its TCRdb copy is limited to in-frame clones, with some not included. The sample consists of 30,000 to 40,000 clones, 65% to 85% of them appearing once. The sample belongs to a study of radiation and T cells in renal cell carcinoma.

The source is a man in his sixties with renal cell carcinoma. This sequence joins TRBV7-2 and TRBJ2-4; D is undetermined. This specimen consisted of blood, obtained from a patient whose treatment included radiotherapy and nephrectomy. In DNA form, the CDR3 reads TGTGCCAGCAGCTCCTCCAACACGAGAGGAAACATTCAGTACTTC. Amino acid sequence: CASSSSNTRGNIQYF.